This entry lists 8 T cell receptor beta chains sequenced from one sample in a study of breast tumors, draining lymph nodes, adjacent tissues. From the multiplex PCR reads, TCRdb called clonotypes with MiXCR, one entry per CDR3 protein. The data show 170,000 or so distinct CDR3 sequences, 33% seen once. The lymph nodes were axillary draining lymph nodes from breast cancer patients. Sequenced material: axillary lymph node tissue. These receptors came from a female donor with breast cancer. Some clones in this sample may be carry-over from other donors' samples.

This clonotype was counted many times. DNA for the CDR3: TGTGCCAGCGGGTTACAGCGAGGGGATGAGCAGTTCTTC. It codes for CASGLQRGDEQFF. V and J are TRBV12-3 or TRBV12-4 and TRBJ2-1; D may be TRBD1 or TRBD2 (5 bases each). V lost 8 bases, J lost 8 bases, and 16 bases lay in between. The CDR3 extends over 13 amino acids.

A remark on this clonotype: This may arise from a read error, as a much more abundant clone is one base away. The CDR3 does not close with the conserved phenylalanine or tryptophan, likely indicating a read error. This rearrangement joins TRBV19 to TRBJ2-7, with 8 positions matching TRBD2. CDR1 and CDR2 (germline): LNHDA, SQIVND (reference sequence). The CDR3 is 14 residues long. J lost 1 base, V lost 10 bases, and 9 bases had no gene match. Written as DNA, the CDR3 is TGTGCCACCCAGCCCCGGGGGGGGTCCTACGAGCAGTACCTC. Translating gives CATQPRGGSYEQYL.

This clonotype showed up many times. The CDR3 DNA is TGTGCCAGCAGCGTAGGGACTAGCGAAGCCTACGAGCAGTACTTC. Protein: CASSVGTSEAYEQYF. The J gene is TRBJ2-7, the V gene TRBV9; 9 bases map to TRBD2. The V segment lost 0 bases and the J segment 2 bases; nucleotides outside the gene matches: 3. In germline, CDR1 is SGDLS, CDR2 YYNGEE. This CDR3 region has 15 residues.

In this sample, this clonotype turned up many times. This chain links TRBV7-9 with TRBJ2-7; 7 bases are shared with TRBD1. Trimming took 4 bases from V and 5 from J; bases not matched to a gene: 8. Germline V gene data show CDR1 as SEHNR and CDR2 as FQNEAQ (reference sequence). The CDR3 is 14 amino acids. CDR3 sequence (DNA): TGTGCCAGCAGCTACGACAGGGAGAGCGACGAGCAGTACTTC. Protein: CASSYDRESDEQYF.

V usage is TRBV7-3 and J usage is TRBJ1-5, with D maybe TRBD1 (6 bases). This CDR3 has 20 residues. Trimming removed 6 bases at V and 0 bases at J, with 27 bases between. CDR1 and CDR2 from the germline V gene are SGHTA and FQGTGA. The CDR3 protein is CASRPGRGGARSYSNQPQHF. CDR3 sequence (DNA): TGTGCCAGCAGGCCCGGACGCGGGGGGGCGCGATCGTATAGCAATCAGCCCCAGCATTTT.

This clonotype has more than one count but fewer than ten. The genes are TRBV2 and TRBJ1-1; 7 bases are shared with TRBD1. The junction had 12 bases not matched to a gene; V was cut back by 6 bases and J by 2 bases. Germline V gene data show CDR1 as SNHLY and CDR2 as FYNNEI. The CDR3 spans 16 residues. The chain's CDR3 is CASRRGTALFNTEAFF. The CDR3 DNA reads as TGTGCCAGCAGACGCGGGACAGCTCTTTTCAACACTGAAGCTTTCTTT.

This chain uses TRBV5-6 with TRBJ2-3; no definite D call. CDR1 is SGHDT, CDR2 YYEEEE, per germline. The CDR3 loop spans 16 amino acids. Trimming cost V 4 bases and J 2 bases, with 17 bases left between them. CDR3 sequence (DNA): TGTGCCAGCAGCGTAGGGTACGGGCAGTACACAGATACGCAGTATTTT. Translation: CASSVGYGQYTDTQYF.

This clonotype was found a few times. The rearrangement joins TRBV6-2 or TRBV6-3 to TRBJ2-1, with D unclear. The germline gives CDR1 MNHEY, CDR2 SVGEGT. The CDR3 runs to 14 residues. V gave up 5 bases and J gave up 0 bases, with 8 bases separating them. CDR3 bases: TGTGCCAGCAGTCCGTGGGGCTCCTACAATGAGCAGTTCTTC. Amino acid sequence: CASSPWGSYNEQFF.